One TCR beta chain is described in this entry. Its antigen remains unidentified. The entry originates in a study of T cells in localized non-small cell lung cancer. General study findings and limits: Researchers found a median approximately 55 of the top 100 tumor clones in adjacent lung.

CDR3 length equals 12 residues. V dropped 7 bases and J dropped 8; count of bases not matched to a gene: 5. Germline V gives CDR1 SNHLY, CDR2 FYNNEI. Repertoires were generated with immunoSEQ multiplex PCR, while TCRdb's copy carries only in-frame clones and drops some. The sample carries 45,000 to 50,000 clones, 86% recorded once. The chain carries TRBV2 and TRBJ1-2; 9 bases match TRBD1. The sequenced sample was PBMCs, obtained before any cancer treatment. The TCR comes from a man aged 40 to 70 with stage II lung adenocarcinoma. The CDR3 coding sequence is TGTGCCAGCATTGACAGGGGGTTGGGCTACACCTTC. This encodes CASIDRGLGYTF. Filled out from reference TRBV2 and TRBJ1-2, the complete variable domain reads EPEVTQTPSHQVTQMGQEVILRCVPISNHLYFYWYRQILGQKVEFLVSFYNNEISEKSEIFDDQFSVERPDGSNFTLKIRSTKLEDSAMYFCASIDRGLGYTFGSGTRLTVV.